This TCR beta chain was captured in a study of Graves' ophthalmopathy and Graves' hyperthyroidism. Per germline, CDR1 SGHRS and CDR2 YFSETQ. V shed 5 bases and J shed 4 bases, with 13 bases lying between them. CDR3 length: 14 amino acids. No donor had other autoimmune disease, uncontrolled infection, pregnancy or lactation. A roughly 9.1 ml volume of fresh peripheral blood provided the PBMCs. Overall study findings and caveats: A majority of expanded thyroid clonotypes exceeding 0.001 frequency were likewise present in blood.

This clonotype was counted at least ten times. Antigen unknown. Amplification targeted the TCR beta CDR3 regions, with RNA transcripts as the source material. Second-round multiplex PCR followed a first-round RT-PCR using HTBI primers. TCRdb independently ran MiXCR on the multiplex PCR reads; one entry per CDR3 protein. The sample consists of approximately 210,000 distinct CDR3 sequences, 20% to 25% of them appearing once. Sequencing was performed on peripheral blood. The V gene is TRBV5-1, the J gene TRBJ1-3, with D possibly TRBD1 on 5 matching bases. This TCR was sampled from a woman aged 50 to 60 with Graves' ophthalmopathy. In DNA form, the CDR3 reads TGCGCCAGCAGGCCCCGGGACGGCGGAAACACCATATATTTT. Its translation: CASRPRDGGNTIYF. The full variable domain, completed using reference TRBV5-1 and TRBJ1-3, is KAGVTQTPRYLIKTRGQQVTLSCSPISGHRSVSWYQQTPGQGLQFLFEYFSETQRNKGNFPGRFSGRQFSNSRSEMNVSTLELGDSALYLCASRPRDGGNTIYFGEGSWLTVV.